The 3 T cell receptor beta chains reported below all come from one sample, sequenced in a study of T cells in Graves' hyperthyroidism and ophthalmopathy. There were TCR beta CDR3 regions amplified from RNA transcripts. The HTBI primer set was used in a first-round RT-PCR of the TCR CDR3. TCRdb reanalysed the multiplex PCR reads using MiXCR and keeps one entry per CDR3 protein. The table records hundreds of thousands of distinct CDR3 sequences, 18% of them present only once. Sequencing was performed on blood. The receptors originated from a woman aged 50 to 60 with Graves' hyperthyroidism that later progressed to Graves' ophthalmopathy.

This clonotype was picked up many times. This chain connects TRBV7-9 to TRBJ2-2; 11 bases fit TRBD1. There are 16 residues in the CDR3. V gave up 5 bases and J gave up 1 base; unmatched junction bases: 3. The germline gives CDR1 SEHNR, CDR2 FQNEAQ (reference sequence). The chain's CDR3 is CASSGTGGRNTGELFF. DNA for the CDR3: TGTGCCAGCAGCGGGACAGGGGGACGGAACACCGGGGAGCTGTTTTTT. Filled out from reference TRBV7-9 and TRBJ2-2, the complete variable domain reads DTGVSQNPRHKITKRGQNVTFRCDPISEHNRLYWYRQTLGQGPEFLTYFQNEAQLEKSRLLSDRFSAERPKGSFSTLEIQRTEQGDSAMYLCASSGTGGRNTGELFFGEGSRLTVL.

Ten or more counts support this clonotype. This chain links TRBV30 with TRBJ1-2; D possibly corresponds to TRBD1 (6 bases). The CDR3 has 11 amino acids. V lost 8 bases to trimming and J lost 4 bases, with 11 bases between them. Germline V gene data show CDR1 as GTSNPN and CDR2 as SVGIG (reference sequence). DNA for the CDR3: TGTGCCAGATCCAGGGGCTATGGCTACACCTTC. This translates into CARSRGYGYTF.

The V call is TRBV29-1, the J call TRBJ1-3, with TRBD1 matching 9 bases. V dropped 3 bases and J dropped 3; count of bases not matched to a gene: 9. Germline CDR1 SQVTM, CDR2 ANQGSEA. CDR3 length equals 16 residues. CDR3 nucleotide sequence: TGCAGCGTTGAGATACCCGGGACAGGGTTTGGAAACACCATATATTTT. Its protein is CSVEIPGTGFGNTIYF.